The next 24 T cell receptor beta chains were all read from a single sample in a study of CD8+CD57+ T cells in acquired aplastic anemia (dated by TCRdb to 2016 to 2019). Instrument used: Illumina HiSeq 2000. Genomic DNA served as template for TCR beta VDJ combination and CDR3 sequence profiling. TCRdb ran its own pipeline on the public reads, namely fastp trimming at Q25 and MiXCR clone calling, and kept in-frame beta chains. Every distinct CDR3 protein forms one entry, paired with its most common genes and DNA. The sample contains 40,000 to 45,000 distinct CDR3 sequences, around 63% of them found a single time. Of the sample, roughly a quarter is held by the ten largest clones. The sample taken for sequencing was sorted CD4+, CD8+, or CD8+CD57+ T cells (not recorded which) from PBMCs. Receptors originate from a human donor in good health, serving as a control.

The chain employs TRBV10-2 and TRBJ2-1; maybe TRBD2 (5 bases). The CDR3 covers 12 residues. Between the trimmed V and J ends, which lost 6 bases and 9 bases, there was a span of 12 bases. The germline V gene has CDR1 WSHSY and CDR2 SAAADI. CDR3 bases: TGCGCCAGCAGCGCTTCCGGGGTTGAGCAGTTCTTC. Translating gives CASSASGVEQFF.

V gene TRBV10-3 combines with J gene TRBJ1-2; D ambiguous. The length of the CDR3 is 11 residues. V gave up 0 bases and J gave up 6 bases, with 2 bases separating them. CDR1 and CDR2 (germline): ENHRY, SYGVKD. The CDR3 spells CAISESHGYTF. The CDR3 DNA follows: TGTGCCATCAGTGAGTCCCATGGCTACACCTTC.

This clonotype is deemed medium-sized. V is TRBV2 and J is TRBJ2-2; D possibly uses TRBD1 or TRBD2 (5 bases each). From germline, CDR1 is SNHLY and CDR2 FYNNEI. Trimming pared 10 bases from V and 2 bases from J, leaving 17 bases between. The CDR3 covers 15 residues. CDR3 DNA: TGTGCCACCCGGGGTGGGGCAGTTAACACCGGGGAGCTGTTTTTT. It codes for CATRGGAVNTGELFF. Looking up the rest from reference TRBV2 and TRBJ2-2 gives the full variable domain: EPEVTQTPSHQVTQMGQEVILRCVPISNHLYFYWYRQILGQKVEFLVSFYNNEISEKSEIFDDQFSVERPDGSNFTLKIRSTKLEDSAMYFCATRGGAVNTGELFFGEGSRLTVL.

This clonotype was counted a few times. The rearrangement links TRBV11-1 to TRBJ2-1, with D unresolved. Per germline, CDR1 SGHAT and CDR2 FQDESV (reference sequence). Trimming left V 5 bases short and J 3 bases short, with 17 bases between. The CDR3 is 16 amino acids. In DNA form, the CDR3 reads TGTGCCAGCAGCCCCGGGTATGGGTGGGACTACAATGAGCAGTTCTTC. It is translated as CASSPGYGWDYNEQFF. Complete variable domain (other parts from reference TRBV11-1 and TRBJ2-1): EAEVAQSPRYKITEKSQAVAFWCDPISGHATLYWYRQILGQGPELLVQFQDESVVDDSQLPKDRFSAERLKGVDSTLKIQPAELGDSAMYLCASSPGYGWDYNEQFFGPGTRLTVL.

This chain uses TRBV15 with TRBJ1-2; weak D call: TRBD1 (5 bases). This CDR3 contains 16 residues. The V and J ends lost 0 bases and 0 bases respectively, with 11 bases between them. Germline values: CDR1 LNHNV, CDR2 YYDKDF (reference sequence). The CDR3 reads CATSRDRGWSNYGYTF. DNA of the CDR3: TGTGCCACCAGCAGAGATAGGGGCTGGTCTAACTATGGCTACACCTTC.

The J gene is TRBJ1-2, the V gene TRBV29-1; TRBD1 might be the D (5 bases). This CDR3 spans 12 amino acids. Germline CDR1 is SQVTM and CDR2 is ANQGSEA. Trimming pared 4 bases from V and 4 bases from J, leaving 10 bases between. The chain's CDR3 is CSVGDGFYGYTF. DNA for the CDR3: TGCAGCGTTGGGGACGGATTCTATGGCTACACCTTC.

J is TRBJ2-1 and V is TRBV9, with 9 positions matching TRBD2. The V segment lost 2 bases and the J segment 4 bases; nucleotides outside the gene matches: 4. The CDR3 totals 15 residues. CDR1 and CDR2 from the germline V gene are SGDLS and YYNGEE. For the CDR3, the DNA is TGTGCCAGCAGCGTTAGCGGGGGAGGTTACAATGAGCAGTTCTTC. Its translation is CASSVSGGGYNEQFF. Using reference TRBV9 and TRBJ2-1 for the parts outside the CDR3, the full variable domain is DSGVTQTPKHLITATGQRVTLRCSPRSGDLSVYWYQQSLDQGLQFLIQYYNGEERAKGNILERFSAQQFPDLHSELNLSSLELGDSALYFCASSVSGGGYNEQFFGPGTRLTVL.

This clonotype was picked up a small number of times. The chain links TRBV7-3 to TRBJ2-7, with 10 bases aligning to TRBD1. The ends lost 5 bases at V and 0 bases at J; junction bases unmatched: 4. Germline CDR1 SGHTA, CDR2 FQGTGA. CDR3 length: 15 amino acids. CDR3 in amino acids: CASSPGTGVSYEQYF. The CDR3 DNA reads as TGTGCCAGCAGCCCCGGGACAGGGGTCTCCTACGAGCAGTACTTC.

The rearrangement links TRBV7-6 to TRBJ2-7; TRBD1 matches 7 bases. The CDR3 extends over 15 amino acids. CDR1 and CDR2 (germline): SGHVS, FNYEAQ. The V and J ends lost 3 bases and 1 base, in that order; junction bases with no gene match: 6. The CDR3 spells CASSLETGESYEQYF. DNA of the CDR3: TGTGCCAGCAGCTTGGAAACAGGGGAATCCTACGAGCAGTACTTC.

The sample holds one count of this clonotype. The gene calls are TRBV15 and TRBJ1-6; 9 nucleotides line up with TRBD1. Germline loops: CDR1 LNHNV, CDR2 YYDKDF (reference sequence). J lost 10 bases, V lost 5 bases, and 3 bases had no gene match. The CDR3 has 13 residues. The CDR3 spells CATSRTGDSPLHF. CDR3 in DNA: TGTGCCACCAGCCGGACAGGGGACTCACCCCTCCACTTT.

With regard to this clonotype: One end of the junction does not line up with germline, which may come from a read error. The chain has TRBV10-3 and TRBJ2-3, with 9 nucleotides matching TRBD1. In germline, CDR1 is ENHRY, CDR2 SYGVKD. The CDR3 length is 14 residues. In DNA, the CDR3 is TGTGCCGTCAGGCCGGGACAGGGAGAAGATACGCAGTATTTT. This encodes CAVRPGQGEDTQYF.

This sequence joins TRBV2 and TRBJ1-2; possible D gene TRBD1, 5 bases. V lost 5 bases, J lost 0 bases, and 7 bases lay in between. CDR3 size: 13 residues. Germline CDR1 and CDR2: SNHLY and FYNNEI. In DNA, the CDR3 is TGTGCCAGCAGTAGGGGATCTAACTATGGCTACACCTTC. Translation gives CASSRGSNYGYTF.

This chain connects TRBV9 to TRBJ1-2; weak D call: TRBD1 (6 bases). The CDR3 runs 15 residues. Germline assignment: CDR1 SGDLS and CDR2 YYNGEE. Between the trimmed V and J ends, which lost 0 bases and 4 bases, there was a span of 13 bases. The CDR3 reads CASSVGQGIPYGYTF. The CDR3 DNA is TGTGCCAGCAGCGTAGGGCAGGGGATACCCTATGGCTACACCTTC.

By share, this clonotype counts as medium-sized (0.01 to 0.1%). The chain couples TRBV9 to TRBJ2-5; D is perhaps TRBD1 (5 bases). Germline CDR1 SGDLS, CDR2 YYNGEE. The germline V and J ends were trimmed by 5 bases and 1 base, with 12 bases remaining between them. This CDR3 is 14 amino acids long. DNA of the CDR3: TGTGCCAGCAGTAACTCAGGGTCCCAAGAGACCCAGTACTTC. This sequence encodes CASSNSGSQETQYF.

The rearrangement joins TRBV24-1 to TRBJ1-2, with 9 bases fitting TRBD1. Germline CDR1 and CDR2: KGHDR and SFDVKD. Trimming took 9 bases from V and 2 from J; bases not matched to a gene: 6. This CDR3 has 14 amino acids. The CDR3 region has the DNA TGTGCCACCTTCCGGGACAGGGCAAACTATGGCTACACCTTC. As protein: CATFRDRANYGYTF.

This rearrangement joins TRBV6-4 to TRBJ2-1; D not certain. The germline V gene has CDR1 MRHNA and CDR2 SNTAGT. Trimming shortened V by 3 bases and J by 12 bases, and 6 bases separated the two germline ends. The CDR3 is 10 amino acids. The CDR3 region is CASSDPSQFF. The DNA for the CDR3 is TGTGCCAGCAGTGATCCGTCGCAGTTCTTC.

The rearrangement uses TRBV7-9 and TRBJ1-1; D gene uncertain. This CDR3 contains 13 residues. Germline CDR1 is SEHNR and CDR2 is FQNEAQ (reference sequence). V was trimmed by 3 bases and J by 0 bases, leaving 5 bases between them. CDR3 bases: TGTGCCAGCAGCTTCTCGCTGAACACTGAAGCTTTCTTT. This gives the protein CASSFSLNTEAFF.

As to this clonotype: The junction differs from germline at one of its ends, possibly a read error. V usage is TRBV20-1 and J usage is TRBJ1-6; D call uncertain. Germline lookup yields CDR1 DFQATT and CDR2 SNEGSKA (reference sequence). CDR3 length: 12 amino acids. The DNA for the CDR3 is TGCAGTGCTCGAGACACAAATTCACCCCTCCACTTT. Translation gives CSARDTNSPLHF.

In its sample, this clonotype was seen a few times. The chain recombines TRBV10-3 with TRBJ1-6; 7 bases are a match to TRBD1. CDR1 is ENHRY and CDR2 is SYGVKD in the germline V gene. V lost 8 bases to trimming and J lost 2 bases; unmatched junction nucleotides: 0. The CDR3 length is 13 residues. In nucleotides, the CDR3 is TGTGCCATCGGGACAGCCTATAATTCACCCCTCCACTTT. Translation gives CAIGTAYNSPLHF.

The J gene is TRBJ1-1, the V gene TRBV20-1; 10 bases align to TRBD1. Losses at the gene ends were 4 bases for V and 5 bases for J; bases not matched to a gene: 7. CDR3 length equals 14 residues. Germline V gene lookup returns CDR1 DFQATT and CDR2 SNEGSKA (reference sequence). The DNA of the CDR3 is TGCAGTGCTAAGACAGGGGGCATGGAGACTGAAGCTTTCTTT. Translating it yields CSAKTGGMETEAFF.

Worth noting for this clonotype: The final CDR3 position lacks the conserved phenylalanine or tryptophan, pointing to a likely read error. This chain connects TRBV7-6 to TRBJ1-1, with D possibly being TRBD1 (6 bases). Germline CDR1 SGHVS, CDR2 FNYEAQ. CDR3 length equals 13 residues. With 5 bases removed from V and 4 bases from J, the gap between germline ends came to 11 bases. The CDR3 nucleotides are TGTGCCAGCAGCGGTACAGGGTTCACTGAAGCTTTCCCT. This encodes CASSGTGFTEAFP.

The CDR3 DNA reads as TGTGCCACCAGCAGTCCCCTCGGACAGGGCGGTCGAGATACGCAGTATTTT. Residues: CATSSPLGQGGRDTQYF. The chain couples TRBV15 to TRBJ2-3, with TRBD1 identical over 8 bases. With V trimmed by 3 bases and J by 5 bases, 13 bases remained unmatched. The CDR3 sequence is 17 residues long. The germline V gene has CDR1 LNHNV and CDR2 YYDKDF (reference sequence).

This clonotype was recorded at least ten times. CDR3 sequence (DNA): TGTGCCAGCAGCCAAGCGTACGGGACAGGGGACTATGGCTACACCTTC. Translating gives CASSQAYGTGDYGYTF. The V gene is TRBV3-1, the J gene TRBJ1-2; 10 bases line up with TRBD1. The V gene end was trimmed by 1 base and the J gene end by 3 bases; junction bases not matched to a gene: 5. From germline, CDR1 is LGHDT and CDR2 YNNKEL (reference sequence). The CDR3 is 16 amino acids.

This chain connects TRBV2 to TRBJ2-7, with D perhaps TRBD2 (6 bases). The germline V and J ends were trimmed by 7 bases and 0 bases, with 7 bases remaining between them. The CDR3 runs to 12 residues. Germline CDR1 and CDR2: SNHLY and FYNNEI. CDR3 sequence (DNA): TGTGCCAGCATGGACTACTCCTACGAGCAGTACTTC. Its translation: CASMDYSYEQYF.